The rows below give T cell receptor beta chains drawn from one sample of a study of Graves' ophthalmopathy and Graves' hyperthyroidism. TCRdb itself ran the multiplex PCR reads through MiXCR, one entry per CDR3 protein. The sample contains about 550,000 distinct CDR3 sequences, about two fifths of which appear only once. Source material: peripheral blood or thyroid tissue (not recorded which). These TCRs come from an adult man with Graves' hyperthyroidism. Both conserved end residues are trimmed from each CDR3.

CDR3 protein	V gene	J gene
ASSEGRESYEQY	TRBV10-2	TRBJ2-7
ASGSGAQGRPQH	TRBV12-5	TRBJ1-5
ASTTGGFSNQPQH	TRBV6-5	TRBJ1-5
SVGGGGILNTEAF	TRBV29-1	TRBJ1-1
ASSPGQGIAEAF	TRBV7-3	TRBJ1-1
ASSLYGPNRGTEAF	TRBV7-9	TRBJ1-1
ASSYTGVMYEQY	TRBV7-8	TRBJ2-7
ASSFRRARNTEAF	TRBV7-9	TRBJ1-1
SARGTGGTYEQY	TRBV20-1	TRBJ2-7
ASTPPEGILYGYT	TRBV7-9	TRBJ1-2
ASSQRVAKNIQY	TRBV11-2	TRBJ2-4
ASSVQNTIY	TRBV2	TRBJ1-3
ASSQDRGHHLDGYT	TRBV4-1	TRBJ1-2
AISAAPSSSTDTQY	TRBV10-3	TRBJ2-3
SASRYGPGGGTEAF	TRBV20-1	TRBJ1-1
ASSLQGEAQH	TRBV7-8	TRBJ2-5
ASSITGDGGYEQY	TRBV7-9	TRBJ2-7
SARERNRDRYTGELF	TRBV20-1	TRBJ2-2
AWSGVLNTEAF	TRBV30	TRBJ1-1
ASSAFYLAGGNTGELF	TRBV2	TRBJ2-2
ASSLSGSMGYEQY	TRBV2	TRBJ2-7
ASRPGTGQGERY	TRBV27	TRBJ2-7
ASSPFSGVNTGELF	TRBV7-2	TRBJ2-2
ASSSRDRGRLDEKLF	TRBV5-4	TRBJ1-4
ASSLGQGYGQY	TRBV12-3/TRBV12-4	TRBJ2-7
ASSERDSTRYEQY	TRBV9	TRBJ2-7
SARGLAPGELF	TRBV20-1	TRBJ2-2
ASEPGQGDEKLV	TRBV9	TRBJ1-4
AGQGDYGYT	TRBV24-1	TRBJ1-2
ASSPLAEYQETQY	TRBV12-3/TRBV12-4	TRBJ2-5
ASSEATKHNSPLH	TRBV6-1	TRBJ1-6
AISELGQETQY	TRBV10-3	TRBJ2-5
ASSLIGGGRNGYT	TRBV2	TRBJ1-2
ASSPTGLTYEQY	TRBV19	TRBJ2-7
ASSQADRGYT	TRBV7-8	TRBJ1-2
ASSRTDSGNTIY	TRBV6-1	TRBJ1-3
ASSHDSPSGYSGDTQY	TRBV7-9	TRBJ2-3
ASSYKRGTGELF	TRBV6-5	TRBJ2-2
SVPGKNEKLF	TRBV29-1	TRBJ1-4
ASSHPGQGYYEQH	TRBV7-2	TRBJ2-7
SVVFVQDRANYGYT	TRBV29-1	TRBJ1-2
ASSPPGDGYGYT	TRBV6-5	TRBJ1-2
ASRGAIVL	TRBV2	TRBJ1-2
ASSPGQGFAGYT	TRBV19	TRBJ1-2
ASTLGQNTEAF	TRBV19	TRBJ1-1
ASKETGDSYEQY	TRBV19	TRBJ2-7
ASSPSREQF	TRBV7-9	.
AWKGRENTEAF	TRBV30	TRBJ1-1
ASSSPGQKETEAF	TRBV19	TRBJ1-1
ASSLSSGVKLF	TRBV27	TRBJ1-4
ASFPSGRAVGELF	TRBV7-2	TRBJ2-2
ASSTYGQGKSEAF	TRBV19	TRBJ1-1
ASSLSLGVAYEQY	TRBV7-3	TRBJ2-7
ASSVGGFNEKLF	TRBV9	TRBJ1-4